The clone carrying this T cell receptor (beta chain) was picked up many times. Its target is unknown. The sample belongs to a study of CD8+ T cells in alopecia areata. Study in general: Twice daily, treated patients received 5 to 10 mg of oral tofacitinib. The duration of tofacitinib was 6 to 18 months, with 6 months off drug afterward.

Treatment here: oral pan-JAK inhibitor, 5-10 mg twice daily. Reverse transcription of extracted RNA yielded cDNA, which provided the sequencing template. Using immunoSEQ multiplex PCR, the repertoire was profiled, and TCRdb retains in-frame clones only, with some absent. The sample lists 210,000 or so clones, approximately 65% occurring once. Germline-derived CDR1 and CDR2 are SGHRS and YFSETQ. The CDR3 is made up of 14 amino acids. Trimming removed 4 bases from V and 8 bases from J, with 13 bases in between. Study results and limitations: Scalp sample sequencing also detects resident alphabeta T cells of normal skin. For lesional scalp, especially alopecia totalis/universalis, clonality was higher than in normal scalp.

The TCR was taken from a human donor with alopecia areata. J is TRBJ1-6 and V is TRBV5-1; D unresolved. The sequencing here drew on CD4+ T cells sorted from blood, taken at week 44, from a patient treated with tofacitinib. The CDR3 region is CASSKPRPDSPLHF. Here the CDR3 DNA reads TGCGCCAGCAGCAAACCCAGACCGGATTCACCCCTCCACTTT.